This T cell receptor (beta chain) appears in the sequencing data of a study of metastatic and nonmetastatic thyroid tumors. Overall study: From malignant and benign thyroid patients, repertoires in blood and in tumor or nodule tissue were compared. General study results and limits: Significantly greater TCR beta diversity was reportedly found in malignant thyroid tumors than in benign nodules (in blood and tumor).

The CDR3 covers 16 residues. CDR1 and CDR2 from the germline V gene are MGHRA and YSYEKL. Trimming removed 0 bases at V and 0 bases at J, with 11 bases between. This clone was found many times. What it recognizes is unknown. Every patient underwent thyroid surgery untreated. Authors' methods: The distant-metastasis classifier for papillary thyroid cancer was built from CDR3 differences across clinicopathological groups. TCRdb reprocessed the PCR reads via MiXCR. None of the V and J calls come from the authors' own analysis; TCRdb made them. The data show some 10,000 clones, around 30% seen once. The source material was tumor tissue. The clonotype originates from a male donor with papillary thyroid cancer or a benign thyroid nodule (not recorded which). Some clones in this sample may be carry-over from other donors' samples. The rearrangement links TRBV4-1 to TRBJ1-2; TRBD1 is a possible D gene (6 bases). The DNA of the CDR3 is TGCGCCAGCAGCCAAGATCGAGGACAGCCTAACTATGGCTACACCTTC. This sequence encodes CASSQDRGQPNYGYTF.